A single sample is the source of the 11 T cell receptor beta chains below, sequenced in a study of cytomegalovirus exposure and HLA in healthy donors (dated by TCRdb to 2016 to 2017). The receptor library was made with the immunoSEQ multiplex PCR assay. For the multiplex PCR, a mixture combining 60 forward primers for TCR Vbeta segments and 13 reverse primers for TCR Jbeta segments was used. Not all clones reach the TCRdb copy of this immuneACCESS table, which keeps in-frame sequences only. Checked studies attribute under half of the gap to unresolved V genes and leave the rest unexplained. The sample has roughly 100,000 clones on record, approximately 66% of them singletons. Roughly 3.5% of the sample goes to the ten largest clones. Sequenced sample: PBMCs. The receptors here all came from a woman between 45 and 60 years old in good health and CMV-seronegative.

V gene TRBV5-1 combines with J gene TRBJ2-1; 8 bases line up with TRBD1. The CDR3 sequence is 15 residues long. V was clipped by 4 bases and J by 2 bases; unmatched bases: 5. Germline V gives CDR1 SGHRS, CDR2 YFSETQ. The CDR3 DNA follows: TGCGCCAGCAGCCTGGACAGGGCCACCTACAATGAGCAGTTCTTC. This translates into CASSLDRATYNEQFF.

The V call is TRBV19, the J call TRBJ1-2; D is perhaps TRBD1 (6 bases). The ends were cut back, 4 bases at V and 4 bases at J, with 13 bases in the middle. The CDR3 has 14 residues. Germline assignment: CDR1 LNHDA and CDR2 SQIVND (reference sequence). The CDR3 sequence: CASSTLQGSYGYTF. The CDR3 DNA is TGTGCCAGTAGTACCCTCCAGGGGAGCTATGGCTACACCTTC.

The rearrangement uses TRBV12-5 and TRBJ2-6; no clear D. Germline CDR1 is LGHNT and CDR2 is FRNRAP. CDR3 length equals 18 residues. Trimming took 0 bases from V and 3 from J, leaving 15 bases between them. The CDR3 region is CASGLVQSLIYGANVLTF. In DNA, the CDR3 is TGTGCTAGTGGTTTGGTACAATCCTTAATTTATGGGGCCAACGTCCTGACTTTC.

This clone was seen only a few times. The V and J genes are TRBV4-1 and TRBJ1-6; 7 bases are a match to TRBD1. CDR1 and CDR2 (germline): MGHRA, YSYEKL. The CDR3 extends over 19 amino acids. The V segment lost 1 base and the J segment 9 bases; nucleotides outside the gene matches: 18. CDR3 sequence: CASSQVAEGSPSGGSPLHF. As DNA, the CDR3 is TGCGCCAGCAGCCAAGTTGCGGAGGGTAGCCCTTCAGGGGGTTCACCCCTCCACTTT.

The chain joins TRBV11-3 to TRBJ2-1; possibly TRBD2 for D (5 bases). CDR1 and CDR2 from the germline V gene are SGHNT and YENEEA. The V and J ends lost 3 bases and 8 bases respectively, with 11 bases between them. This CDR3 comprises 13 residues. In DNA form, the CDR3 reads TGTGCCAGCAGCTTGAGAGGGTGGGATGAGCAGTTCTTC. Its translation is CASSLRGWDEQFF.

This clone was seen a single time. The V gene is TRBV29-1, the J gene TRBJ1-2; 8 bases agree with TRBD1. The CDR3 totals 14 residues. Germline V gene lookup returns CDR1 SQVTM and CDR2 ANQGSEA. Losses at the gene ends were 4 bases for V and 10 bases for J; bases not matched to a gene: 14. This CDR3 is CSVASGQGFSPYTF. CDR3 coding DNA: TGCAGCGTTGCCTCTGGACAGGGATTTTCCCCCTACACCTTC.

The chain is built from TRBV11-2 and TRBJ1-6; no definite D call. Trimming pared 4 bases from V and 2 bases from J, leaving 15 bases between. In germline, CDR1 is SGHAT, CDR2 FQNNGV. The CDR3 consists of 17 residues. This chain's CDR3 is CASSWAELGTYNSPLHF. CDR3 nucleotides: TGTGCCAGCAGCTGGGCGGAACTAGGGACCTATAATTCACCCCTCCACTTT.

CDR3 protein: CASGLVQGIDEQFF. CDR3 coding DNA: TGTGCTAGTGGTTTGGTACAGGGGATCGATGAGCAGTTCTTC. The J gene is TRBJ2-1, the V gene TRBV12-5; 7 positions agree with TRBD1. Trimming took 0 bases from V and 8 from J; bases not matched to a gene: 4. The CDR3 runs 14 residues. Germline V gives CDR1 LGHNT, CDR2 FRNRAP.

This clone was found a few times. The rearrangement uses TRBV5-5 and TRBJ2-7; 8 bases map to TRBD1. The CDR3 covers 15 residues. V gave up 4 bases and J gave up 2 bases; unmatched junction bases: 8. Germline CDR1 is SGHKS and CDR2 is YYEKEE (reference sequence). Here the CDR3 DNA reads TGTGCCAGCAGCCAAACCGGGACAGGTGCCTACGAGCAGTACTTC. Protein sequence: CASSQTGTGAYEQYF. The full variable domain, in which reference TRBV5-5 and TRBJ2-7 provide the parts outside the CDR3, is DAGVTQSPTHLIKTRGQQVTLRCSPISGHKSVSWYQQVLGQGPQFIFQYYEKEERGRGNFPDRFSARQFPNYSSELNVNALLLGDSALYLCASSQTGTGAYEQYFGPGTRLTVT.

The chain uses TRBV5-1 and TRBJ2-6; 7 bases line up with TRBD1. Germline CDR1 is SGHRS and CDR2 is YFSETQ. V trimming: 4 bases; J trimming: 0 bases; junction bases outside the gene matches: 4. The CDR3 sequence is 16 residues long. In nucleotides, the CDR3 is TGCGCCAGCAGCCTGCGACAGGGCTCTGGGGCCAACGTCCTGACTTTC. Translating gives CASSLRQGSGANVLTF.

This clone was recorded a few times. This sequence joins TRBV7-9 and TRBJ2-1; perhaps TRBD2 as D (7 bases). Trimming cost V 8 bases and J 3 bases, with 17 bases left between them. The CDR3 has 15 amino acids. The germline CDR1 and CDR2 sequences are SEHNR and FQNEAQ (reference sequence). In DNA, the CDR3 is TGTGCCAGCGGCCTGGGGGGCGGGGGCTACAATGAGCAGTTCTTC. Translating it yields CASGLGGGGYNEQFF.